The 11 T cell receptor beta chains below come from one sample, sequenced in a study of shared clonotypes between healthy human individuals. The table came from immunoSEQ multiplex PCR; TCRdb's copy has only in-frame clones and leaves some out. The sample has roughly 500,000 clones; 70% to 85% are singletons. The sequenced material came from PBMCs. The receptors derive from a middle-aged woman in good health. Some clones in this sample may be carry-over from other donors' samples.

Here the CDR3 reads CASKGLAGVTGELFF. The CDR3 nucleotides are TGTGCCAGCAAGGGACTAGCGGGAGTTACCGGGGAGCTGTTTTTT. The chain joins TRBV11-1 to TRBJ2-2, with TRBD2 matching over 14 bases. This CDR3 contains 15 residues. Per germline, CDR1 SGHAT and CDR2 FQDESV (reference sequence). V was clipped by 7 bases and J by 5 bases; unmatched bases: 3.

V usage is TRBV4-3 and J usage is TRBJ2-7; D is tentatively TRBD1 or TRBD2 (5 bases each). Germline V CDR1 and CDR2: LGHNA, YSLEER. V was cut by 3 bases and J by 3 bases, with 12 bases left in between. CDR3 length: 14 residues. CDR3 residues: CASSQGTEYYEQYF. Written as DNA, the CDR3 is TGCGCCAGCAGCCAGGGGACGGAGTACTACGAGCAGTACTTC.

The chain joins TRBV29-1 to TRBJ2-3; D not resolved. CDR3 length equals 13 residues. V was pared by 1 base and J by 1 base, with 6 bases between. CDR1 is SQVTM, CDR2 ANQGSEA, per germline. For the CDR3, the DNA is TGCAGCGTTGAAGGGAGCCGCACAGATACGCAGTATTTT. Translation: CSVEGSRTDTQYF.

CDR3 DNA sequence: TGTGCCAGCAGCTTAATCGGTGACAGGGGGTTCAATGAGCAGTTCTTC. It specifies CASSLIGDRGFNEQFF. The chain has TRBV7-3 and TRBJ2-1; 9 bases map to TRBD1. Germline V gives CDR1 SGHTA, CDR2 FQGTGA. The ends lost 1 base at V and 6 bases at J; junction bases unmatched: 7. CDR3 length equals 16 residues.

A single count supports this clone. The chain links TRBV9 to TRBJ2-3; no clear D. The CDR3 totals 15 residues. V shed 0 bases and J shed 0 bases, with 8 bases lying between them. Germline V gene lookup returns CDR1 SGDLS and CDR2 YYNGEE. The CDR3 sequence is CASSVVGTSTDTQYF. The CDR3 nucleotides read TGTGCCAGCAGCGTAGTGGGTACGAGCACAGATACGCAGTATTTT.

A word on this clone: A junction boundary mismatches the germline segment, possibly from a read error. This chain uses TRBV28 with TRBJ2-7, with TRBD1 as a possible D gene (5 bases). Per germline, CDR1 MDHEN and CDR2 SYDVKM. CDR3 size: 14 residues. The CDR3 loop reads CASSSPDTVTQGNF. The CDR3 DNA reads as TGTGCCAGCAGTTCCCCGGACACAGTCACACAAGGAAACTTC.

This clone has just one count. The chain is built from TRBV6-1 and TRBJ2-3, with D perhaps matching TRBD1 or TRBD2 (5 bases each). In germline, CDR1 is MNHNS, CDR2 SASEGT. This CDR3 is built from 16 residues. Trimming stripped 0 bases from V and 3 bases from J, with 13 bases between. CDR3 sequence reads: CASSEALGTITDTQYF. The CDR3 DNA reads as TGTGCCAGCAGTGAAGCCCTCGGGACCATAACAGATACGCAGTATTTT.

This chain links TRBV7-2 with TRBJ1-2; possible D gene TRBD1, 5 bases. This CDR3 has 15 amino acids. Trimming pared 5 bases from V and 4 bases from J, leaving 17 bases between. Germline V lookup: CDR1 SGHTA, CDR2 FQGNSA. CDR3 in amino acids: CASSLRDALGYGYTF. The CDR3, as DNA: TGTGCCAGCAGCCTACGGGACGCACTGGGCTATGGCTACACCTTC.

The CDR3, as DNA: TGTGCCAGCAGTCCCTCCCCAGGGGACTATGGCTACACCTTC. It specifies CASSPSPGDYGYTF. This chain links TRBV28 with TRBJ1-2; weak D call: TRBD1 (6 bases). This CDR3 has 14 residues. The ends were cut back, 5 bases at V and 3 bases at J, with 13 bases in the middle. Germline-derived CDR1 and CDR2 are MDHEN and SYDVKM.

The genes are TRBV27 and TRBJ2-1; D uncertain. Germline V gene lookup returns CDR1 MNHEY and CDR2 SMNVEV (reference sequence). V was shortened by 3 bases and J by 4 bases, with 7 bases between the two germline ends. The CDR3 is 13 residues long. CDR3 amino acids: CASSFRAYNEQFF. DNA for the CDR3: TGTGCCAGCAGTTTCCGGGCTTACAATGAGCAGTTCTTC.

This chain connects TRBV28 to TRBJ2-3, with TRBD1 matching over 7 bases. CDR3 length equals 14 residues. Germline CDR1 and CDR2: MDHEN and SYDVKM. Trimming took 8 bases from V and 3 from J; bases not matched to a gene: 8. The CDR3 here is CASGTVQLTDTQYF. CDR3 DNA sequence: TGTGCCAGCGGGACAGTTCAGTTGACAGATACGCAGTATTTT.